These 8 T cell receptor beta chains came from one sample sequenced in a study of OX40 agonist ivuxolimab in advanced cancers. Assay used: immunoSEQ multiplex PCR; TCRdb lists only in-frame clones, some missing. The data show about 15,000 clones, approximately 80% seen once. This specimen was CD4+ or CD8+ T cells sorted from blood, taken in a trial of the OX40 agonist ivuxolimab. These receptors all stem from an adult with an advanced solid tumor such as melanoma, head and neck, liver or kidney cancer.

V and J are TRBV6-4 and TRBJ2-1, with a possible D match to TRBD2 (6 bases). Germline loops: CDR1 MRHNA, CDR2 SNTAGT. CDR3 size: 14 residues. V was pared by 5 bases and J by 4 bases, with 12 bases between. CDR3 bases: TGTGCCAGCAGTATTTCCGGGGGATACAATGAGCAGTTCTTC. Translation: CASSISGGYNEQFF.

The chain employs TRBV9 and TRBJ2-3; 10 nucleotides line up with TRBD1. V lost 2 bases and J lost 5; bases outside the gene matches: 2. The CDR3 length is 14 residues. The V gene's germline CDR1 is SGDLS and CDR2 YYNGEE. The CDR3 protein is CASSVTGGEDTQYF. The CDR3 DNA reads TGTGCCAGCAGCGTGACAGGGGGCGAAGATACGCAGTATTTT.

The genes are TRBV18 and TRBJ2-6, with TRBD1 as a possible D gene (6 bases). CDR1 is KGHSH, CDR2 LQKENI, per germline. The CDR3 extends over 16 amino acids. V lost 6 bases to trimming and J lost 0 bases, with 12 bases between them. Written as DNA, the CDR3 is TGTGCCAGCTCTGTGGACAGTCACTCTGGGGCCAACGTCCTGACTTTC. As protein: CASSVDSHSGANVLTF.

V and J are TRBV30 and TRBJ1-6; a possible D gene is TRBD1 (5 bases). Looked up from germline, CDR1 is GTSNPN and CDR2 is SVGIG (reference sequence). CDR3 length: 17 residues. V gave up 2 bases and J gave up 6 bases, with 20 bases separating them. Written as DNA, the CDR3 is TGTGCCTGGAGTCCAACTTCGGTCCAGGGACTTAATTCACCCCTCCACTTT. Translated: CAWSPTSVQGLNSPLHF. The complete variable domain, with remaining parts taken from reference TRBV30 and TRBJ1-6, reads SQTIHQWPATLVQPVGSPLSLECTVEGTSNPNLYWYRQAAGRGLQLLFYSVGIGQISSEVPQNLSASRPQDRQFILSSKKLLLSDSGFYLCAWSPTSVQGLNSPLHFGNGTRLTVT.

The V call is TRBV7-6, the J call TRBJ2-7; TRBD1 or TRBD2 may be the D gene (6 bases each). The V end was cut by 1 base, the J end by 4 bases, with 8 bases between. Germline lookup yields CDR1 SGHVS and CDR2 FNYEAQ. The CDR3 covers 13 residues. The CDR3 DNA follows: TGTGCCAGCAGCTTAGAGGGGGGATACGAGCAGTACTTC. It yields the protein CASSLEGGYEQYF.

This clone has a handful of counts. The rearrangement uses TRBV11-2 and TRBJ2-6; D is undetermined. Germline CDR1 is SGHAT and CDR2 is FQNNGV. The CDR3 runs 15 residues. The V end was cut by 3 bases, the J end by 3 bases, with 9 bases between. The CDR3 DNA follows: TGTGCCAGCAGCTTCCATGGGTATGGGGCCAACGTCCTGACTTTC. This sequence encodes CASSFHGYGANVLTF. Combining the CDR3 with reference TRBV11-2 and TRBJ2-6 gives the whole variable domain EAGVAQSPRYKIIEKRQSVAFWCNPISGHATLYWYQQILGQGPKLLIQFQNNGVVDDSQLPKDRFSAERLKGVDSTLKIQPAKLEDSAVYLCASSFHGYGANVLTFGAGSRLTVL.

The rearrangement joins TRBV28 to TRBJ2-7, with D perhaps matching TRBD1 (6 bases). The length of the CDR3 is 16 residues. Germline V gives CDR1 MDHEN, CDR2 SYDVKM. Deletions cut 2 bases from V and 2 bases from J, with 16 bases between. The CDR3 reads CASSLKPWDTTYEQYF. CDR3 DNA sequence: TGTGCCAGCAGTTTAAAACCGTGGGACACTACCTACGAGCAGTACTTC.

This clone was picked up one time. The CDR3 nucleotides read TGTGCCAGTAGTGCCTCTGGTGAGCAGTTCTTC. It specifies CASSASGEQFF. The rearrangement links TRBV19 to TRBJ2-1; no clear D. This CDR3 contains 11 residues. The V and J ends lost 5 bases and 9 bases respectively, with 8 bases between them. Germline V gene data show CDR1 as LNHDA and CDR2 as SQIVND (reference sequence).